This T cell receptor beta chain came from a study of T cells expressing NK-cell markers. As for this clonotype: No antigen is known for it.

Study outcomes and limitations: Among four donors, these clonotypes also ranked first in the CD3+CD56-NKG2C+ fraction. Dominant NKG2C+ clonotypes made up roughly 1.0-8% of CD8+ T cells in six donors.

The CDR3 is 15 amino acids. Germline V gene data show CDR1 as ENHRY and CDR2 as SYGVKD. UMI-tagged 5'RACE template switching yielded the TCR beta cDNA. No DNA is given; TCRdb re-called the 5' RACE reads and lists each CDR3 protein once. The sample table includes a few hundred thousand distinct CDR3 sequences. The source is a man in his late teens or twenties in good health. The chain uses TRBV10-3 and TRBJ1-1; as DNA is missing, the TRBD1 call by TCRdb cannot be tested. Source material: blood T cells: a sorted CD56 or NKG2C T cell subset, CD4+ or CD8+ T cells, or bulk PBMC T cells (not recorded which). This chain's CDR3 is CAISLEQGRNTEAFF.